Listed below are T cell receptor beta chains from one sample, sequenced in a study of blood T cell repertoires in COVID-19. Profiled with immunoSEQ multiplex PCR; TCRdb holds only in-frame clones, not every one. The table includes about 370,000 clones, 80% to 90% detected once. Sequenced material: PBMCs or T cells enriched from blood (not recorded which). These receptor sequences come from a young man who had recovered from COVID-19. CDR3s include the opening cysteine and the closing phenylalanine or tryptophan. A D gene is named only where the DNA matches it firmly. Size is stated for part of the rows, as once, few or many counts, or as a class when the clone is expanded.

-	TRBV29-1	TRBJ2-7	-	CSVLPRGSYEQYF	TGCAGCGTTCTCCCTCGGGGGTCCTACGAGCAGTACTTC
TRBD1	TRBV18	TRBJ2-5	-	CASSSGTGVTETQYF	TGTGCCAGCTCATCCGGGACAGGGGTGACGGAGACCCAGTACTTC
-	TRBV11-1	TRBJ1-1	-	CASSLGTGGYTEAFF	TGTGCCAGCAGCTTAGGAACGGGCGGGTACACTGAAGCTTTCTTT
-	TRBV25-1	TRBJ1-6	-	CASSEATGIRSPLHF	TGTGCCAGCAGTGAAGCCACAGGGATTAGGTCACCCCTCCACTTT
-	TRBV5-8	TRBJ1-1	few	CASSRSMGTEAFF	TGTGCCAGCAGCCGGAGTATGGGCACTGAAGCTTTCTTT
TRBD2	TRBV6-2/TRBV6-3	TRBJ2-7	-	CASSSSGFSYEQYF	TGTGCCAGCAGTTCTAGCGGATTCTCCTACGAGCAGTACTTC
TRBD1	TRBV25-1	TRBJ1-6	-	CASSSRGTAYNSPLHF	TGTGCCAGCAGTTCCCGAGGGACAGCTTATAATTCACCCCTCCACTTT
-	TRBV19	TRBJ2-7	-	CASTQRGGNSYEQYF	TGTGCCAGTACTCAACGGGGCGGGAACTCCTACGAGCAGTACTTC
TRBD2	TRBV5-1	TRBJ2-3	-	CASSGKSGGGDTQYF	TGCGCCAGCAGCGGGAAGAGCGGGGGCGGGGATACGCAGTATTTT
-	TRBV25-1	TRBJ2-2	-	CASSELKNTGELFF	TGTGCCAGCAGTGAATTAAAGAACACCGGGGAGCTGTTTTTT
-	TRBV4-3	TRBJ2-6	-	CASSLAGGVLTF	TGCGCCAGCAGCCTCGCCGGCGGCGTCCTGACTTTC
TRBD1	TRBV15	TRBJ2-3	-	CATSSQQGIGDTQYF	TGTGCCACCAGCAGCCAACAGGGGATTGGGGATACGCAGTATTTT
TRBD1	TRBV19	TRBJ2-7	-	CASSIELGQEFYEQYF	TGTGCCAGTAGTATAGAATTAGGACAGGAGTTCTACGAGCAGTACTTC
-	TRBV9	TRBJ2-1	-	CASSAQGSSYNEQFF	TGTGCCAGCAGCGCTCAGGGGAGCTCCTACAATGAGCAGTTCTTC
TRBD1	TRBV19	TRBJ2-5	-	CASSADLGQGLKTQYF	TGTGCCAGTAGTGCGGACCTTGGACAGGGGTTGAAGACCCAGTACTTC
-	TRBV3-1/TRBV3-2	TRBJ1-1	-	CASSQQGEAFF	TGTGCCAGCAGCCAGCAGGGTGAAGCTTTCTTT
-	TRBV2	TRBJ1-2	-	CASGNSGGNYGYTF	TGTGCCAGCGGAAACAGCGGAGGGAACTATGGCTACACCTTC
TRBD2	TRBV13	TRBJ2-3	few	CASSFKWALAGADTQYF	TGTGCCAGCAGCTTTAAATGGGCTCTAGCGGGGGCTGATACGCAGTATTTT
-	TRBV5-1	TRBJ1-6	-	CASSLDISNSSPLHF	TGCGCCAGCAGCTTGGACATTAGCAATTCGTCACCCCTCCACTTT
-	TRBV6-5	TRBJ1-6	-	CASSYSLEAPLHF	TGTGCCAGCAGTTACTCGCTGGAGGCACCCCTCCACTTT
-	TRBV5-1	TRBJ2-1	-	CASSDDGGQSYNEQFF	TGCGCCAGCAGCGACGACGGGGGGCAATCCTACAATGAGCAGTTCTTC
TRBD1	TRBV9	TRBJ1-6	-	CASSIGTGGFSPLHF	TGTGCCAGCAGCATAGGGACAGGGGGATTTTCACCCCTCCACTTT
TRBD1	TRBV11-3	TRBJ2-1	-	CASSSRGTDSYNEQFF	TGTGCCAGCAGCTCCCGAGGGACAGACTCCTACAATGAGCAGTTCTTC
TRBD1	TRBV5-1	TRBJ2-7	once	CASSAGQEPSYEQYF	TGCGCCAGCAGCGCCGGACAGGAGCCATCCTACGAGCAGTACTTC
TRBD2	TRBV5-1	TRBJ2-1	-	CASGTSGDYNEQFF	TGCGCCAGCGGGACTAGCGGGGACTACAATGAGCAGTTCTTC
-	TRBV6-2/TRBV6-3	TRBJ2-7	-	CASSYAPKPYEQYF	TGTGCCAGCAGTTACGCCCCGAAGCCCTACGAGCAGTACTTC
TRBD1	TRBV11-2	TRBJ2-1	few	CASSPRQGSYNEQFF	TGTGCCAGCAGCCCGCGACAGGGCTCCTACAATGAGCAGTTCTTC
-	TRBV28	TRBJ2-1	-	CASSLRDFSEQFF	TGTGCCAGCAGTTTAAGGGACTTTTCTGAGCAGTTCTTC
-	TRBV27	TRBJ2-7	-	CASSLRPGDYEQYF	TGTGCCAGCAGTCTGCGCCCAGGGGACTACGAGCAGTACTTC